This TCR beta chain was sequenced in a study of T cells after yellow fever vaccination. TCRdb fed the 5' RACE reads into MiXCR, producing one record per CDR3 protein. Among 500,000 to 650,000 distinct CDR3 sequences listed, 10% to 15% were seen once. CDR1 SGHTA and CDR2 FQGNSA come from the germline V gene. Trimming took 5 bases from V and 2 from J, leaving 19 bases between them. This CDR3 contains 16 residues. The chain combines TRBV7-2 with TRBJ2-7, with D perhaps TRBD2 (5 bases). The starting material was PBMCs, obtained on the day of the yellow fever booster vaccination. This TCR was recovered from a man in his thirties or forties who received the YFV17D yellow fever vaccine. This CDR3 is CASSRDGISETYEQYF. In DNA form, the CDR3 reads TGTGCCAGCAGCCGTGATGGGATTAGCGAGACCTACGAGCAGTACTTC.